A selection of T cell receptor beta chains follows, all from one sample in a study of cytomegalovirus exposure and HLA in healthy donors. Assay used: immunoSEQ multiplex PCR; TCRdb lists only in-frame clones, some missing. The sample holds approximately 160,000 clones, 50% to 75% seen once. The sequenced sample consisted of PBMCs. The receptors here all came from a woman aged 25 to 39 in good health and CMV-seropositive. Each CDR3 is given with its conserved first and last residue. A D gene is named only where the DNA matches it firmly. Rows may omit the clone size; those that give it use once, few, many or a size class.

size,V,length,D,J,CDR3,DNA
NA,TRBV4-1,15,NA,TRBJ1-1,CASSLFRVLDTEAFF,TGCGCCAGCAGCCTCTTCAGGGTTTTGGACACTGAAGCTTTCTTT
few,TRBV10-3,12,NA,TRBJ2-7,CAISESGHEQYF,TGTGCCATCAGTGAGTCGGGGCACGAGCAGTACTTC
few,TRBV19,14,TRBD1,TRBJ1-2,CASSVGTGGVGYTF,TGTGCCAGTAGTGTGGGGACAGGGGGGGTTGGCTACACCTTC
NA,TRBV9,12,TRBD2,TRBJ2-1,CASSVDGLAPFF,TGTGCCAGCAGCGTAGACGGACTAGCGCCGTTCTTC
NA,TRBV5-1,14,NA,TRBJ2-3,CASSLFSGEDTQYF,TGCGCCAGCAGCTTGTTTTCGGGGGAAGATACGCAGTATTTT
NA,TRBV28,14,NA,TRBJ1-1,CASTRLTGTTEAFF,TGTGCCAGCACCCGATTAACCGGGACAACTGAAGCTTTCTTT
NA,TRBV27,13,NA,TRBJ1-2,CASSLGPWNGYAF,TGTGCCAGCAGTTTAGGGCCTTGGAATGGCTACGCCTTC
NA,TRBV5-1,13,NA,TRBJ2-5,CASSLLCLETQYF,TGCGCCAGCAGCTTGCTGTGTTTGGAGACCCAGTACTTC
NA,TRBV27,13,TRBD1,TRBJ1-6,CASNDRGNSPLHF,TGCGCCAGCAACGACAGGGGGAATTCACCCCTCCACTTT
few,TRBV7-2,16,NA,TRBJ1-2,CASSLNRVSLGYGYTF,TGTGCCAGCAGCTTAAACAGGGTATCCCTTGGGTATGGCTACACCTTC
NA,TRBV11-3,14,NA,TRBJ2-1,CASSLVVGEGEQFF,TGTGCCAGCAGCTTAGTAGTGGGAGAGGGTGAGCAGTTCTTC
few,TRBV5-1,17,TRBD1,TRBJ2-7,CASSLAFAGTGSDEQYF,TGCGCCAGCAGCTTGGCCTTCGCCGGGACAGGGTCCGACGAGCAGTACTTC
NA,TRBV6-1,14,TRBD1,TRBJ2-5,CASSESTGEETQYF,TGTGCCAGCAGTGAAAGTACAGGGGAAGAGACCCAGTACTTC
NA,TRBV18,14,NA,TRBJ1-6,CASSPAGWDSPLHF,TGTGCCAGCTCACCAGCAGGGTGGGATTCACCCCTCCACTTT
few,TRBV6-1,15,NA,TRBJ2-7,CASRGAEGISYEQYF,TGTGCCAGCAGGGGGGCGGAAGGGATTTCCTACGAGCAGTACTTC
NA,TRBV11-2,14,NA,TRBJ1-5,CASSAGLEVQPQHF,TGTGCCAGCAGCGCGGGCCTCGAGGTTCAGCCCCAGCATTTT
NA,TRBV6-1,13,NA,TRBJ2-6,CAVRYNGANVLTF,TGTGCCGTTCGATACAATGGGGCCAACGTCCTGACTTTC
NA,TRBV6-4,18,TRBD2,TRBJ2-5,CASSGFPHSGTSRETQYF,TGTGCCAGCAGTGGTTTCCCTCATTCCGGGACTAGTCGGGAGACCCAGTACTTC
NA,TRBV28,13,TRBD1,TRBJ1-2,CASSLGQGYGYTF,TGTGCCAGCAGTTTGGGACAGGGGTATGGCTACACCTTC
NA,TRBV2,16,TRBD2,TRBJ2-3,CASSGLAGGATDTQYF,TGTGCCAGCAGTGGACTAGCGGGGGGGGCTACAGATACGCAGTATTTT
few,TRBV9,16,TRBD2,TRBJ2-5,CASSVATSGSQETQYF,TGTGCCAGCAGCGTAGCTACTAGCGGATCCCAAGAGACCCAGTACTTC
NA,TRBV4-2,16,TRBD1,TRBJ2-1,CASAQTGTGGYNEQFF,TGTGCCAGCGCACAGACCGGGACAGGCGGCTACAATGAGCAGTTCTTC
NA,TRBV7-2,12,TRBD2,TRBJ2-5,CASGTSGRAQYF,TGTGCCAGCGGGACTAGCGGGAGGGCCCAGTACTTC
few,TRBV28,15,NA,TRBJ1-4,CASMTPAAGRQKLFF,TGTGCCAGCATGACCCCCGCAGCGGGTAGGCAAAAACTGTTTTTT
NA,TRBV15,13,TRBD1,TRBJ1-1,CATTYPGQGEAFF,TGTGCCACCACATATCCGGGACAGGGTGAAGCTTTCTTT